What follows are 19 T cell receptor beta chains derived from one specimen sequenced in a study of a mutant IDH1 vaccine in newly diagnosed glioma. This sample's time point: week 35, safety follow-up. What each vaccine dose contained was 300 ug of mutant IDH1 20-mer peptide, accompanied by topical imiquimod. No antigen has been assigned to these receptors. Assay used: immunoSEQ multiplex PCR; TCRdb lists only in-frame clones, some missing. In the table there are under 40,000 clones, about 82% of which are singletons. The sample in question was PBMCs, obtained from a glioma patient whose treatment included an IDH1 peptide vaccine. Receptors were obtained from a man in his forties with glioma. Some clones in this sample may be carry-over from other donors' samples.

The rearrangement links TRBV5-6 to TRBJ2-3; D may match TRBD1 or TRBD2 (5 bases each). The CDR3 spans 14 residues. The germline gives CDR1 SGHDT, CDR2 YYEEEE. V gave up 6 bases and J gave up 1 base, with 12 bases separating them. The CDR3 bases are TGTGCCAGCAACACGGGACCTCGCACAGATACGCAGTATTTT. Translation: CASNTGPRTDTQYF.

This chain uses TRBV19 with TRBJ1-2; tentatively, D is TRBD1 (5 bases). Trimming shortened V by 1 base and J by 5 bases, and 14 bases separated the two germline ends. CDR1 and CDR2 (germline): LNHDA, SQIVND (reference sequence). The CDR3 runs to 15 residues. As DNA, the CDR3 is TGTGCCAGTAGTATAGTCGGAGCAGGGATGTATGGCTACACCTTC. It codes for CASSIVGAGMYGYTF.

The chain carries TRBV7-8 and TRBJ2-2; 10 bases line up with TRBD2. Trimming removed 2 bases from V and 4 bases from J; junction bases left unmatched: 13. The CDR3 extends over 19 amino acids. Looked up from germline, CDR1 is SGHVS and CDR2 is FQNEAQ. The CDR3 DNA reads as TGTGCCAGCAGCTTATTCTTATACAGCGGGGGGGCTGTCACCGGGGAGCTGTTTTTT. It codes for CASSLFLYSGGAVTGELFF.

The rearrangement links TRBV5-4 to TRBJ2-1; TRBD1 matches at 10 bases. CDR3 length: 20 residues. The germline gives CDR1 SGHNT, CDR2 YYREEE (reference sequence). V gave up 4 bases and J gave up 3 bases; unmatched junction bases: 19. CDR3 DNA: TGTGCCAGCAGCCGTATGCCGCTGAGGCTGGACAGGGGGTTCTACAATGAGCAGTTCTTC. Amino acids: CASSRMPLRLDRGFYNEQFF.

The V call is TRBV6-7, the J call TRBJ2-2; D possibly corresponds to TRBD1 (5 bases). TRBV6-7 falls under the ORF class, with uncertain function. Trimming took 10 bases from V and 7 from J, leaving 22 bases between them. The CDR3 is 15 amino acids. CDR3 loop: CATPQGVLTGGELFF. The CDR3 DNA sequence: TGTGCCACCCCCCAAGGGGTCCTAACGGGCGGGGAGCTGTTTTTT.

This clone was recorded once. The chain's CDR3 is CASSLLPGGGETQYF. CDR3 nucleotide sequence: TGTGCCAGCAGTTTACTACCAGGGGGCGGAGAGACCCAGTACTTC. The chain recombines TRBV27 with TRBJ2-5; TRBD1 agrees at 8 bases. V lost 2 bases to trimming and J lost 4 bases; unmatched junction nucleotides: 6. The CDR3 has 15 residues. Germline assignment: CDR1 MNHEY and CDR2 SMNVEV (reference sequence).

J is TRBJ1-5 and V is TRBV7-2; the D is unclear. V was clipped by 2 bases and J by 2 bases, with 13 bases between them. CDR1 is SGHTA, CDR2 FQGNSA, per germline. This CDR3 comprises 16 residues. The DNA for the CDR3 is TGTGCCAGCAGCTTATACCTGGCTTTGGGCAATCAGCCCCAGCATTTT. Translation gives CASSLYLALGNQPQHF.

This chain links TRBV6-1 with TRBJ1-1; D perhaps matches TRBD1 (6 bases). Trimming took 3 bases from V and 1 from J, leaving 9 bases between them. The CDR3 sequence is 14 residues long. Per germline, CDR1 MNHNS and CDR2 SASEGT. The CDR3 nucleotides are TGTGCCAGCAGTGACCTCAGGGGGAACACTGAAGCTTTCTTT. This gives the protein CASSDLRGNTEAFF.

The chain has TRBV5-6 and TRBJ2-7; D might be TRBD2 (7 bases). Germline-derived CDR1 and CDR2 are SGHDT and YYEEEE. V lost 0 bases and J 3 bases, leaving 10 bases between the germline ends. The CDR3 runs to 14 residues. DNA of the CDR3: TGTGCCAGCAGCTTGGGCGGGGGCGGCTACGAGCAGTACTTC. Translating gives CASSLGGGGYEQYF.

The rearrangement joins TRBV15 to TRBJ1-5; 10 bases fit TRBD1. Germline CDR1 LNHNV, CDR2 YYDKDF (reference sequence). This CDR3 contains 13 residues. V lost 3 bases to trimming and J lost 8 bases; unmatched junction nucleotides: 1. CDR3 loop: CATSRGQGKPQHF. In DNA, the CDR3 is TGTGCCACCAGCAGGGGACAGGGGAAGCCCCAGCATTTT.

The chain couples TRBV14 to TRBJ1-1; no clear D. The V gene's germline CDR1 is SGHDN and CDR2 FVKESK. The CDR3 contains 14 residues. Trimming cost V 4 bases and J 6 bases, with 15 bases left between them. CDR3 in DNA: TGTGCCAGCAGCCCCGGCTCTAGGCGGTCTGAAGCTTTCTTT. This codes for CASSPGSRRSEAFF.

The gene calls are TRBV7-2 and TRBJ1-2, with 7 bases fitting TRBD1. Trimming at V came to 5 bases and at J to 0 bases, leaving 6 bases not matched to a gene. Per germline, CDR1 SGHTA and CDR2 FQGNSA. The length of the CDR3 is 15 residues. The CDR3 DNA sequence: TGTGCCAGCAGCCCAGGGGGAGGGACTAACTATGGCTACACCTTC. Translating gives CASSPGGGTNYGYTF.

The chain carries TRBV7-8 and TRBJ2-1; possible D gene TRBD2, 5 bases. The CDR3 consists of 11 residues. Trimming pared 5 bases from V and 9 bases from J, leaving 8 bases between. CDR1 SGHVS and CDR2 FQNEAQ come from the germline V gene. Here the CDR3 reads CASSPGSEQFF. The CDR3 DNA sequence: TGTGCCAGCAGCCCGGGGTCTGAGCAGTTCTTC.

The chain couples TRBV18 to TRBJ2-6; 8 bases fit TRBD1. The junction had 7 bases not matched to a gene; V was cut back by 3 bases and J by 0 bases. The CDR3 is made up of 18 amino acids. Per germline, CDR1 KGHSH and CDR2 LQKENI. In nucleotides, the CDR3 is TGTGCCAGCTCACCCTCCGGGACAGGTCTCTCTGGGGCCAACGTCCTGACTTTC. Protein sequence: CASSPSGTGLSGANVLTF.

This sequence joins TRBV2 and TRBJ1-1; D might be TRBD1 (6 bases). Germline lookup yields CDR1 SNHLY and CDR2 FYNNEI. CDR3 size: 18 residues. Trimming stripped 3 bases from V and 1 base from J, with 21 bases between. For the CDR3, the DNA is TGTGCCAGCAGTGATGGGGAGGGGGGTGATAACTCGAACACTGAAGCTTTCTTT. The encoded protein is CASSDGEGGDNSNTEAFF.

The chain carries TRBV27 and TRBJ2-1, with D maybe TRBD1 (5 bases). The CDR3 length is 17 residues. The germline gives CDR1 MNHEY, CDR2 SMNVEV (reference sequence). V shed 2 bases and J shed 1 base, with 15 bases lying between them. The CDR3 is CASSLAGLRPSYNEQFF. The CDR3 DNA reads as TGTGCCAGCAGTTTAGCAGGGTTGAGACCTTCCTACAATGAGCAGTTCTTC.

V is TRBV6-1 and J is TRBJ1-3; no clear D gene. The germline V gene encodes CDR1 MNHNS and CDR2 SASEGT. The ends were cut back, 1 base at V and 2 bases at J, with 9 bases in the middle. The CDR3 sequence is 15 residues long. The CDR3 DNA sequence: TGTGCCAGCAGTGAAGGGGGTTTTGCTGGAAACACCATATATTTT. Protein product: CASSEGGFAGNTIYF.

This clone was recorded once. This chain links TRBV7-2 with TRBJ2-2, with 9 positions matching TRBD1. Germline V CDR1 and CDR2: SGHTA, FQGNSA. The V gene end was trimmed by 4 bases and the J gene end by 4 bases; junction bases not matched to a gene: 10. This CDR3 region has 17 residues. CDR3 coding DNA: TGTGCCAGCAGCTCTCAATCCGGGACAGGGAGCACCGGGGAGCTGTTTTTT. Amino acids: CASSSQSGTGSTGELFF.

The rearrangement links TRBV5-1 to TRBJ1-1; D is unclear. The V end lost 0 bases, the J end lost 1 base, and 4 bases lay between the germline ends. The CDR3 runs to 13 residues. CDR1 and CDR2 from the germline V gene are SGHRS and YFSETQ. The CDR3 nucleotides read TGCGCCAGCAGCTTGGCTGGGAACACTGAAGCTTTCTTT. It is translated as CASSLAGNTEAFF.